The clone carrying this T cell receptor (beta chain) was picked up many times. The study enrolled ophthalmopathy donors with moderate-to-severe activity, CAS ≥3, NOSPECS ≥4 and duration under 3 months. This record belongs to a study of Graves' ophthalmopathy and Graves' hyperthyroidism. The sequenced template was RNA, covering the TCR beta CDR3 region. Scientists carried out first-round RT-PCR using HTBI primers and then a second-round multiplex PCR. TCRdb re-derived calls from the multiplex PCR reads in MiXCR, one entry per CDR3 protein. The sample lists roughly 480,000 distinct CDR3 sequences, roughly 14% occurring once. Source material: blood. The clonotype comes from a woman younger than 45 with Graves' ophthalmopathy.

The CDR3 is CASSFTPRTNQPQHF. DNA of the CDR3: TGTGCCAGCAGTTTTACCCCTCGCACCAATCAGCCCCAGCATTTT. The chain uses TRBV28 and TRBJ1-5; D gene unclear. Trimming stripped 3 bases from V and 3 bases from J, with 12 bases between. CDR1 is MDHEN and CDR2 is SYDVKM in the germline V gene. The CDR3 loop spans 15 amino acids.